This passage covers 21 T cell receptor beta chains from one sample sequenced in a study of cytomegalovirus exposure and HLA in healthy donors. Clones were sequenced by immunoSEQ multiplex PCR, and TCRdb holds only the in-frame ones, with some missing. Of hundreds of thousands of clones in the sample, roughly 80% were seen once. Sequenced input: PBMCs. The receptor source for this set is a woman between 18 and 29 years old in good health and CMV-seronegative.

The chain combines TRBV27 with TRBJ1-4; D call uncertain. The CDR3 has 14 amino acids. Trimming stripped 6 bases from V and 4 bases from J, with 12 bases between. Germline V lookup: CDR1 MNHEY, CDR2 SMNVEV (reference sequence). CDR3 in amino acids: CASRSTWLNEKLFF. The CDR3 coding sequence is TGTGCCAGCAGAAGCACGTGGCTTAATGAAAAACTGTTTTTT.

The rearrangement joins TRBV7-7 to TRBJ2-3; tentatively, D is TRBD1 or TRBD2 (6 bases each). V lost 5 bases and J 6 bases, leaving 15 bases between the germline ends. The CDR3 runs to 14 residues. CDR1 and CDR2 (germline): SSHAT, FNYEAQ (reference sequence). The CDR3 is CASSRTGGQDTQYF. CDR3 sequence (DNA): TGTGCCAGCAGCCGGACTGGGGGGCAGGATACGCAGTATTTT.

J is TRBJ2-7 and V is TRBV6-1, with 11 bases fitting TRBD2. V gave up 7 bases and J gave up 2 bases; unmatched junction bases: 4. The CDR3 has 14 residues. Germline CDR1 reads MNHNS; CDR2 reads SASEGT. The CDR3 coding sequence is TGTGCCAGCACGACTAGCGGGGATGCCTACGAGCAGTACTTC. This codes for CASTTSGDAYEQYF.

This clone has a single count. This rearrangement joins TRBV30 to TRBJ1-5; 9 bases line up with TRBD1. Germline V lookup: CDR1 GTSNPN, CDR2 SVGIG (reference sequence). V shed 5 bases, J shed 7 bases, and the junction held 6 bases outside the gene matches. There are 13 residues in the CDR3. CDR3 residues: CAWEQGAGQPQHF. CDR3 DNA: TGTGCCTGGGAACAGGGGGCAGGACAGCCCCAGCATTTT.

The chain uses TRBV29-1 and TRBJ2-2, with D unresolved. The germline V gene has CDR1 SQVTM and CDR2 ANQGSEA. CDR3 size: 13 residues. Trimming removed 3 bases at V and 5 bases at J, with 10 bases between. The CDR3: CSVDSISTGELFF. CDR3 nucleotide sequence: TGCAGCGTTGATTCTATATCAACCGGGGAGCTGTTTTTT.

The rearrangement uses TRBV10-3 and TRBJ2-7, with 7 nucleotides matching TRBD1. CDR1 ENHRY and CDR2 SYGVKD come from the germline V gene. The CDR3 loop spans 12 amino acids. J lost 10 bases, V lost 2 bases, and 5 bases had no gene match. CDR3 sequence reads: CAISERQGQQYF. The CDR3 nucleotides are TGTGCCATCAGTGAGCGACAGGGCCAACAGTACTTC.

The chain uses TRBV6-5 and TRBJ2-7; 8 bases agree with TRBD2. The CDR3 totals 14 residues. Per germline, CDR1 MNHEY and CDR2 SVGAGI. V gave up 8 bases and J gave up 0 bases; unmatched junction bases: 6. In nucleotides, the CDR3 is TGTGCCAGCCGGAGCGGGGGAGGCTCCTACGAGCAGTACTTC. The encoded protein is CASRSGGGSYEQYF.

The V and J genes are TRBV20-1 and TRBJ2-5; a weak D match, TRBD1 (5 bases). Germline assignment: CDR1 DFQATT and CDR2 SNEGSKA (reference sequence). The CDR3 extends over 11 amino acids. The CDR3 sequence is CGAQLEETQYF. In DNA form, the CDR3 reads TGCGGGGCCCAGCTCGAGGAGACCCAGTACTTC.

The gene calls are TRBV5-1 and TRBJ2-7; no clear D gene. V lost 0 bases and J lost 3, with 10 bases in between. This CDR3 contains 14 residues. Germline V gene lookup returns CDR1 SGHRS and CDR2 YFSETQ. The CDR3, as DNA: TGCGCCAGCAGCTTGGGCCCTAGTTTCTACGAGCAGTACTTC. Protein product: CASSLGPSFYEQYF.

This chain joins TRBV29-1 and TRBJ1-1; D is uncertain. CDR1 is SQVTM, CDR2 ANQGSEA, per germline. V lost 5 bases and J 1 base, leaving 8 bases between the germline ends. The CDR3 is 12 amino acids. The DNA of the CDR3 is TGCAGCGTTAGGACTAAGAACACTGAAGCTTTCTTT. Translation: CSVRTKNTEAFF.

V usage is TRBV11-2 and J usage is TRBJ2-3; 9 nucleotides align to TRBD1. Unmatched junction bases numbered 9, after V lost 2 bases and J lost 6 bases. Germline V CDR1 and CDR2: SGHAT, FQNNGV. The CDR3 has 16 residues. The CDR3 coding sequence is TGTGCCAGCAGCTTATTTGGGGACAGGGTTTGGGATACGCAGTATTTT. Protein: CASSLFGDRVWDTQYF.

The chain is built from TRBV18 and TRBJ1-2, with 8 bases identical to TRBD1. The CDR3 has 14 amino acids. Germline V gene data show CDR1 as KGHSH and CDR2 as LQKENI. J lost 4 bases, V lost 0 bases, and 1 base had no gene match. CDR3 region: CASSPPTGGYGYTF. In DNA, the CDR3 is TGTGCCAGCTCACCACCTACAGGGGGCTATGGCTACACCTTC.

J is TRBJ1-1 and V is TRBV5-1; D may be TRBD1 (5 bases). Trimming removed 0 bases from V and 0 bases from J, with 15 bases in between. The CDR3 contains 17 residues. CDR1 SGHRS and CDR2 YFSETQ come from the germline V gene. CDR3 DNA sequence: TGCGCCAGCAGCTTGGTTCCTTTTGGGACTATGAACACTGAAGCTTTCTTT. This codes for CASSLVPFGTMNTEAFF. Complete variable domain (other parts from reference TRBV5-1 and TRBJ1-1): KAGVTQTPRYLIKTRGQQVTLSCSPISGHRSVSWYQQTPGQGLQFLFEYFSETQRNKGNFPGRFSGRQFSNSRSEMNVSTLELGDSALYLCASSLVPFGTMNTEAFFGQGTRLTVV.

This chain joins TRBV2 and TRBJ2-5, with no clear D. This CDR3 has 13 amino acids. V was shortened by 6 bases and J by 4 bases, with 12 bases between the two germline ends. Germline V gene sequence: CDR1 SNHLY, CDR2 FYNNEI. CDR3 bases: TGTGCCAGCAGGGGCGGCCGGACAGAGACCCAGTACTTC. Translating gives CASRGGRTETQYF.

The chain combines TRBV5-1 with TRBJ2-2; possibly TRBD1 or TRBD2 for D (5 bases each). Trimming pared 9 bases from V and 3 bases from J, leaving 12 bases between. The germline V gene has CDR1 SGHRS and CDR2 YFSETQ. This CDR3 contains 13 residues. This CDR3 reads CATGTSYTGELFF. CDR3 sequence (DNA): TGCGCCACCGGGACCAGTTACACCGGGGAGCTGTTTTTT.

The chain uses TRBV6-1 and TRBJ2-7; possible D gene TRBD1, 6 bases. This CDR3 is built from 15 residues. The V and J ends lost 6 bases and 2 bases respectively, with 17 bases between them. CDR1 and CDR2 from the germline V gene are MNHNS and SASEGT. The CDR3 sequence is CASRPQPGVPYEQYF. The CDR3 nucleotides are TGTGCCAGCAGGCCTCAGCCAGGGGTGCCCTACGAGCAGTACTTC.

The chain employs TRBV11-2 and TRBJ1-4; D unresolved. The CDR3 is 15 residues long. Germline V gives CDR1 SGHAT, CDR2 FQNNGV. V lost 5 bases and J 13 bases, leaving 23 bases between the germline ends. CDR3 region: CASSLFADTPRGLFF. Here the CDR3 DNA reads TGTGCCAGCAGCCTGTTTGCCGACACTCCGCGGGGACTGTTTTTT.

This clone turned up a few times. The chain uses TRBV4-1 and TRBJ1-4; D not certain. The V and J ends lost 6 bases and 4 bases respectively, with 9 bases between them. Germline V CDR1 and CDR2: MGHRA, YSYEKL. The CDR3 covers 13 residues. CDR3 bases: TGCGCCAGCAGTCTGCGGCTTAATGAAAAACTGTTTTTT. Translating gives CASSLRLNEKLFF.

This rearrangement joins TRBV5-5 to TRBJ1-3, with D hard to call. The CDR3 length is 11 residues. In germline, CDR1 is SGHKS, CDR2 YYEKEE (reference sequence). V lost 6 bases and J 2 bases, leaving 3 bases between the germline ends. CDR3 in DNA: TGTGCCAGCAAGGCTGGAAACACCATATATTTT. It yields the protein CASKAGNTIYF.

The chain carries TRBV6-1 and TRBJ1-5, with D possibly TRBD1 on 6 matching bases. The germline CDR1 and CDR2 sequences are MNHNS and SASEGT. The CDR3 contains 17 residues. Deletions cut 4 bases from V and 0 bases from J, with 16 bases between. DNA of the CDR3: TGTGCCAGCAGTGCCGGGACACAAAAATATAGCAATCAGCCCCAGCATTTT. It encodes CASSAGTQKYSNQPQHF.

The CDR3 nucleotides read TGTGCCAGCAGCTCGACTTCCAACAGAGCTGGCACCATATATTTT. This encodes CASSSTSNRAGTIYF. The chain has TRBV11-2 and TRBJ1-3; no clear D. CDR1 and CDR2 from the germline V gene are SGHAT and FQNNGV. Between the trimmed V and J ends, which lost 4 bases and 9 bases, there was a span of 19 bases. This CDR3 has 15 residues.